The TCR beta chain described here comes from a study of regulatory T cells in long-lasting Graves disease. As concerns this clonotype: Its antigen is currently unknown.

Library construction for TCR beta used iRepertoire HTBI primers and Arm-PCR of CDR3 regions. TCRdb re-called the multiplex PCR reads with MiXCR, one entry per CDR3 protein. The repertoire holds about 470,000 distinct CDR3 sequences, about 20% seen once, with approximately 7.8% in the top ten. The time point was: persistent/refractory GD, antithyroid drugs over 5 years with positive TRAb. Generation of the TCR library employed RNA extracted from PBMCs. The diagnosis of Graves' disease used American Thyroid Association guidelines. The study's findings and limits: Limited samples may have lowered accuracy.

The input for sequencing was peripheral blood mononuclear cells (PBMCs), taken when the disease was refractory, from a patient treated with antithyroid drugs. The clonotype was recovered from a female donor with Graves disease.

CDR3 coding DNA: TGCAGTGCCTCGGGACATTGGGTAGAGACCCAGTACTTC. Translating it yields CSASGHWVETQYF. The V and J genes are TRBV20-1 and TRBJ2-5; a weak D match, TRBD1 (6 bases). Germline CDR1 DFQATT, CDR2 SNEGSKA (reference sequence). This CDR3 has 13 amino acids. V was trimmed by 6 bases and J by 4 bases, leaving 15 bases between them.